This T cell receptor (beta chain) was identified in a study of shared clonotypes between healthy human individuals (dated by TCRdb to 2020 to 2022). For context, the study as a whole: Two women and a few men aged 18 to 49 years were included in the cohort. Different laboratories and diverse techniques were used to prepare libraries and sequence TCR repertoires, to increase sequencing depth and limit assay-specific biases. Between about 0.85 and 10 billion PBMCs per donor were obtained by leukapheresis. To estimate repertoire size and how much clonotype sharing occurs between individuals, the study deeply sequenced the blood TCR repertoires of roughly 5 healthy adults. For each donor, CD4 naive and CD4 memory were each given three plates, CD8 naive was given two plates, and CD8 memory was given one plate. The study at large found these results: Rarefaction of sorted-subset datasets indicated incomplete sequencing despite the large sequencing depth. Based on pairwise subsampling, the degree of clonotype sharing among donors was expected to be affected by sequencing depth. The genetic and exposure-history diversity represented was limited by the small number of donors. When several donors were compared, the shared fraction of clonotypes was around 5% for naive CD4, 3.5% to 4% for naive CD8, about 2.4% for memory CD4, and 0.4% for memory CD8. Clonotypes shared by all four sorted-subset donors showed higher generation probabilities than non-shared clonotypes. Larger estimated clonotype richness was generally found for naive subsets than for memory subsets. Only blood was sampled, and tissue TCR repertoires likely differ from those in blood.

TCR CDR3 regions were amplified from genomic DNA by multiplex PCR using the deep immunoSEQ assay. Extracted genomic DNA from each cell subset was spread evenly across all wells of several immunoSEQ 96-well plates, with each plate serving as a replicate. Each replicate PCR for sorted subsets received about 180 ng genomic DNA, equal to roughly 30,000 T cell genomes. The purified libraries were quantified using a Qubit 3.0 fluorometer, sized with a Bioanalyzer 2100, and then quantified again using the KAPA Library Quantification kit. Every immunoSEQ 96-well plate was sequenced on a dedicated single-read 150-cycle Illumina NextSeq 550 flow cell. The paper's processing steps were these. Because only junctional sequences without quality scores were contained in the immunoSEQ output, filtering matching that applied to full-length reads could not be performed. Sequences were annotated with PyIR, a Python wrapper for IgBLAST v1.9, and V/J genes and CDR3 were assigned using IMGT germline references. Reads were removed for weak V/J assignments (E-value above 1e-6), missing CDR3, stop codons, out-of-frame junctions, or ambiguous translated residues. V3J clonotypes were defined as sequences sharing an identical inferred V gene, J gene, and CDR3 amino acid sequence. The percentage overlap between two repertoires was calculated by dividing the number of shared unique clonotypes by the size of the smaller repertoire. Three approaches were used to assess repertoire richness: RTK rarefaction, the Chao1 estimator, and Recon v2.1 estimates of unobserved clonotypes. Generation probabilities were computed with OLGA for all TCRbeta clonotypes obtained by the gDNA method from four donors. Drawn from immuneACCESS, this table holds only the in-frame rearrangements with V and J called that TCRdb kept. Clones are partly lost; checked studies trace under half to an unresolved V gene and leave the rest unexplained. That table gives V, J and clone size, and the DNA gave D and trimming. The sample data list a few million clones, and approximately 90% of these were observed just once. Around 0.15% of the sample is held by the ten biggest clonotypes.

Relative to germline, V is 1 base shorter and J is 2 bases shorter, with 8 bases between their ends. Reading from cysteine to phenylalanine, the CDR3 counts 14 amino acids. Only the CDR3 region is kept as DNA, spanning 42 bases read in frame from base 1. Based on the germline V gene (reference sequence), the CDR1 and CDR2 sequences are LNHNV and YYDKDF. The donors were healthy, HIV-negative adults with no recently reported acute infections or vaccinations. Every donor was a Caucasian adult living in Nashville, Tennessee, USA. CD4+ T cells were enriched through magnetic negative selection, after which naive cells were positively selected on CD45RA and the remaining negative fraction served as the memory subset. Blood was collected by leukapheresis, and PBMCs were isolated by Ficoll-Histopaque density gradient centrifugation and then cryopreserved in liquid nitrogen vapor phase. Analytical flow cytometry was used to check the purity and quantity of every magnetically sorted T cell population. From each sorted fraction, genomic DNA was isolated and quantified by UV absorbance on a Nanodrop 2000c.

In regard to this clone: The target of this receptor is not known. The sample holds no much larger clone one base away, and base qualities are not on file.

In this chain, TRBV15 is recombined with TRBJ1-2, with the identity of the D gene unclear. The TCR originated in a man younger than 30 in good health. The sequenced sample consisted of naive CD4+ T cells sorted from blood. The meaning of the sample's cell subset or site label: CD45RA+ positively selected. Here the CDR3 is given as CATSRGDQNYGYTF. The nucleotides are TGTGCCACCAGCAGAGGTGACCAGAACTATGGCTACACCTTC.